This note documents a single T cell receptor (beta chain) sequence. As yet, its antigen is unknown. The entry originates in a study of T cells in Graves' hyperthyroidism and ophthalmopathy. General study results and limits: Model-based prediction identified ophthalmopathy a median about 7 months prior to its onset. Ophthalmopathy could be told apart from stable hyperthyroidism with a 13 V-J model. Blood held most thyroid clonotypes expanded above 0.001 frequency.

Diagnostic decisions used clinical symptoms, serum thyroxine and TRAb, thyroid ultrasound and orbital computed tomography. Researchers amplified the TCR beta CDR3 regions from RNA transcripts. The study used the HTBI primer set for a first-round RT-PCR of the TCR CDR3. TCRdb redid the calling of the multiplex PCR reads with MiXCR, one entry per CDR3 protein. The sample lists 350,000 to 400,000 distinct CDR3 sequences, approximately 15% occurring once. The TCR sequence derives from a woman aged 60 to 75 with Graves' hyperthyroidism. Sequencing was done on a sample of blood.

CDR3 residues: CASMKNSYNEQFF. The DNA for the CDR3 is TGTGCCAGCATGAAGAACTCCTACAATGAGCAGTTCTTC. The chain is built from TRBV2 and TRBJ2-1; no definite D call. V was shortened by 7 bases and J by 0 bases, with 7 bases between the two germline ends. Germline V CDR1 and CDR2: SNHLY, FYNNEI. The CDR3 contains 13 residues.